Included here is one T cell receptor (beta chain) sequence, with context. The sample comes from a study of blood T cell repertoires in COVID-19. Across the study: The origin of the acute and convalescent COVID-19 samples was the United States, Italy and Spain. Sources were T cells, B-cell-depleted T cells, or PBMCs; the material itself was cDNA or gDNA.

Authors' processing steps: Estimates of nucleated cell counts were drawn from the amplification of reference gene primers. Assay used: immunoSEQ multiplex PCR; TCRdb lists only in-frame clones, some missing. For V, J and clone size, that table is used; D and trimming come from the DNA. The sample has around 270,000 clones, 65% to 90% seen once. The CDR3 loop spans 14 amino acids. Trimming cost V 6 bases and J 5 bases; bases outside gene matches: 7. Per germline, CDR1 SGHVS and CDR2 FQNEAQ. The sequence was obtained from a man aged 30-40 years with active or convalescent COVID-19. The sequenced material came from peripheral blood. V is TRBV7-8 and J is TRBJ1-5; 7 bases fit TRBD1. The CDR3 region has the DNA TGTGCCAGCAGGGGGGCGCAGGGGGATCAGCCCCAGCATTTT. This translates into CASRGAQGDQPQHF.